A selection of T cell receptor beta chains follows, all from one sample in a study of OX40 agonist ivuxolimab in advanced cancers. Profiled with immunoSEQ multiplex PCR; TCRdb holds only in-frame clones, not every one. Here the sample spans 35,000 to 50,000 clones, roughly 90% being singletons. The sample here was CD4+ or CD8+ T cells sorted from blood, taken in a trial of the OX40 agonist ivuxolimab. The source of these receptors is an adult with an advanced solid tumor such as melanoma, head and neck, liver or kidney cancer. Each CDR3 is given with its conserved first and last residue. A D gene is named only where the DNA matches it firmly. Part of the rows lack a size; the others show once, few, many or a class for expanded clones.

18	NA	NA	TRBV28	TRBJ1-5	TGTGCCAGCAGTTTAATTGAATCGAGAAAATATAGCAATCAGCCCCAGCATTTT	CASSLIESRKYSNQPQHF
15	NA	NA	TRBV28	TRBJ2-1	TGTGCCAGCAGTTTATGGACGGCGACCTACAATGAGCAGTTCTTC	CASSLWTATYNEQFF
12	NA	NA	TRBV6-5	TRBJ1-6	TGTGCCAGCAGGATGGGGGATTCACCCCTCCACTTT	CASRMGDSPLHF
17	NA	NA	TRBV10-3	TRBJ1-4	TGTGCCATCAGTGAGGAAGTAGGCGGAGCAACTAATGAAAAACTGTTTTTT	CAISEEVGGATNEKLFF
15	TRBD1	NA	TRBV5-8	TRBJ1-2	TGTGCCAGCAGCTTGGGACAGGGGCAAGGCTATGGCTACACCTTC	CASSLGQGQGYGYTF
12	TRBD1	NA	TRBV29-1	TRBJ2-7	TGCAGCGTCAAAAGGACAGGGCCGGAACAGTACTTC	CSVKRTGPEQYF
14	NA	NA	TRBV7-2	TRBJ2-6	TGTGCCAGCAGCTTAGATACGGGGGCCAACGTCCTGACTTTC	CASSLDTGANVLTF
13	NA	few	TRBV7-9	TRBJ1-1	TGTGCCAGCAGCCTAACAGGGAACACTGAAGCTTTCTTT	CASSLTGNTEAFF
14	NA	NA	TRBV6-6	TRBJ1-4	TGTGCCAGCAGCAGACCCCGCCCGGAGGAAAAACTGTTTTTT	CASSRPRPEEKLFF
16	NA	once	TRBV19	TRBJ1-5	TGTGCCAGTAGTATTAGCAACCCCAGAGGGTCTCAGCCCCAGCATTTT	CASSISNPRGSQPQHF
13	NA	NA	TRBV28	TRBJ2-5	TGTGCCAGCAGTTTAAGGAGTGCCGAGACCCAGTACTTC	CASSLRSAETQYF
14	NA	NA	TRBV28	TRBJ2-5	TGTGCCAGCAGTTTATTGGGGGTGGGGGCGACCCAGTACTTC	CASSLLGVGATQYF
15	NA	NA	TRBV5-5	TRBJ2-1	TGTGCCAGCAGCTCCGGACCAGATTCCTACAATGAGCAGTTCTTC	CASSSGPDSYNEQFF
12	NA	NA	TRBV30	TRBJ1-5	TGTGCCTGGAGTGTATGGGATCAGCCCCAGCATTTT	CAWSVWDQPQHF
14	NA	NA	TRBV5-8	TRBJ2-5	TGTGCCAGCAGCTTAATAGGGAAAAGAGAGACCCAGTACTTC	CASSLIGKRETQYF
15	NA	NA	TRBV5-6	TRBJ2-1	TGTGCCAGCAGCTTGGGCGGTACCTCCTACAATGAGCAGTTCTTC	CASSLGGTSYNEQFF
14	TRBD1	NA	TRBV5-6	TRBJ2-1	TGTGCCAGCAGCACAGGACAGGGGGACAATGAGCAGTTCTTC	CASSTGQGDNEQFF
16	NA	NA	TRBV14	TRBJ2-2	TGTGCCAGCAGCCAAGCCTTGACAGCCAACACCGGGGAGCTGTTTTTT	CASSQALTANTGELFF
11	NA	NA	TRBV27	TRBJ2-2	TGTGCCAGCATGGGGCGTACAGAGCTGTTTTTT	CASMGRTELFF
14	NA	NA	TRBV9	TRBJ1-3	TGTGCCAGCAGCGTAGGGGGGTTCGGAAACACCATATATTTT	CASSVGGFGNTIYF
14	TRBD1	NA	TRBV15	TRBJ2-7	TGTGCCACCAGCAGGGACAGGGGTCCCTACGAGCAGTACTTC	CATSRDRGPYEQYF
18	TRBD2	NA	TRBV27	TRBJ2-1	TGTGCCAGCAGTGGAGATTATAGCGGGAAAAGCTCCTACAATGAGCAGTTCTTC	CASSGDYSGKSSYNEQFF
14	TRBD1	NA	TRBV11-1	TRBJ1-2	TGTGCCAGCAGCTCCGGACAGGGGGCCAATGGCTACACCTTC	CASSSGQGANGYTF
11	NA	NA	TRBV20-1	TRBJ2-3	TGCAGTGCCCTCACAGGGGATACGCAGTATTTT	CSALTGDTQYF
13	NA	NA	TRBV6-5	TRBJ2-2	TGTGCCAGCAGACTGAGGGGTACCGGGGAGCTGTTTTTT	CASRLRGTGELFF
15	TRBD2	NA	TRBV6-1	TRBJ2-7	TGTGCCAGCAGAAGAAAAATAGCGGGAGGAGGCGAGCAGTACTTC	CASRRKIAGGGEQYF
14	NA	NA	TRBV5-5	TRBJ2-1	TGTGCCAGCAGCTTGGCCGACCGAGGCAATGAGCAGTTCTTC	CASSLADRGNEQFF
12	NA	NA	TRBV6-5	TRBJ2-2	TGTGCCAGCAGTCAAATCGGTCGGGAGCTGTTTTTT	CASSQIGRELFF
14	NA	NA	TRBV28	TRBJ2-7	TGTGCCAGCCTCATCCCGGGTTCCCGTTCCGAGCAGTACTTC	CASLIPGSRSEQYF
16	TRBD2	once	TRBV7-2	TRBJ2-5	TGTGCCAGCAGCTCCCAGAGACTAGCGGGCCAAGAGACCCAGTACTTC	CASSSQRLAGQETQYF
13	NA	NA	TRBV9	TRBJ2-1	TGTGCCAGCAGAGACCCCTTAGGCGATGAGCAGTTCTTC	CASRDPLGDEQFF
16	TRBD2	NA	TRBV6-9	TRBJ2-7	TGTGCCAGCAGTTCCCGACTAGCGGGAGTAGTCTACGAGCAGTACTTC	CASSSRLAGVVYEQYF
13	NA	NA	TRBV19	TRBJ1-5	TGTGCCAGTAGTGTAGAGGGTCGACAGCCCCAGCATTTT	CASSVEGRQPQHF
11	NA	NA	TRBV20-1	TRBJ1-1	TGCAGTGCAAGAGGAGTGACTGAAGCTTTCTTT	CSARGVTEAFF
16	TRBD2	NA	TRBV7-3	TRBJ2-5	TGTGCCAGCAGCTTAAACGGCGGGAGGGCCAAAGAGACCCAGTACTTC	CASSLNGGRAKETQYF
15	NA	NA	TRBV10-3	TRBJ2-5	TGTGCCATCAGTGATGGGGGGGCCGGACAAGAGACCCAGTACTTC	CAISDGGAGQETQYF
16	NA	once	TRBV11-3	TRBJ1-4	TGTGCCAGCAGCTTAGATTTGAGGGCAACTAATGAAAAACTGTTTTTT	CASSLDLRATNEKLFF
16	NA	NA	TRBV25-1	TRBJ2-3	TGTGCCAGCAGTGTCAATCTAATCCCGGGGGCAGATACGCAGTATTTT	CASSVNLIPGADTQYF
14	NA	NA	TRBV5-1	TRBJ2-7	TGCGCCAGCAGCTTGGAAGCAGGGACCTACGAGCAGTACTTC	CASSLEAGTYEQYF
14	NA	NA	TRBV4-3	TRBJ1-2	TGCGCCAGCAGCCAAGGGCCAAGGAGCTATGGCTACACCTTC	CASSQGPRSYGYTF
15	TRBD2	NA	TRBV29-1	TRBJ2-3	TGCAGCGGAATCCTACTAGCGGGAGGTGCAGATACGCAGTATTTT	CSGILLAGGADTQYF
17	NA	NA	TRBV5-5	TRBJ2-3	TGTGCCAGCAGCACACGAACGTCGCTCGCCTGGGTAGATACGCAGTATTTT	CASSTRTSLAWVDTQYF
13	NA	NA	TRBV4-1	TRBJ1-1	TGCGCCAGCAGCCAAGATGGGAACACTGAAGCTTTCTTT	CASSQDGNTEAFF
16	TRBD2	NA	TRBV7-9	TRBJ2-7	TGTGCCAGCAGCAACTCGGGACTAGCGGGATCCCACGAGCAGTACTTC	CASSNSGLAGSHEQYF
13	TRBD2	NA	TRBV5-1	TRBJ2-7	TGCGCCAGCAGCTTTGCTAGCGGGAACGAGCAGTACTTC	CASSFASGNEQYF
14	TRBD1	few	TRBV19	TRBJ1-5	TGTGCCAGTAGTACGGTACAGGGGGCTCAGCCCCAGCATTTT	CASSTVQGAQPQHF
14	NA	NA	TRBV6-6	TRBJ1-4	TGTGCCAGCAGGAATTCAGGGTCGAATGAAAAACTGTTTTTT	CASRNSGSNEKLFF
15	NA	NA	TRBV5-4	TRBJ1-3	TGTGCCAGCAGTGACGTCGGGGTCTCTGGAAACACCATATATTTT	CASSDVGVSGNTIYF
16	NA	NA	TRBV7-7	TRBJ2-7	TGTGCTAGCAGCTTTACCAGTGGGAGGGGGTCGGGCGAGCAGTACTTC	CASSFTSGRGSGEQYF
12	NA	NA	TRBV30	TRBJ1-3	TGTGCCTGGAGTGTAAATGGAAACACCATATATTTT	CAWSVNGNTIYF
12	NA	NA	TRBV15	TRBJ2-7	TGTGCCACCAGCTCGCAACTTGGGGAGCAGTACTTC	CATSSQLGEQYF
13	NA	NA	TRBV2	TRBJ2-3	TGTGCCAGCCAGGACAGTCGTACAGATACGCAGTATTTT	CASQDSRTDTQYF
14	NA	NA	TRBV2	TRBJ2-7	TGTGCCAGCAGTCCTCCGGGACTGGCCTACGAGCAGTACTTC	CASSPPGLAYEQYF
15	TRBD1	NA	TRBV28	TRBJ1-5	TGTGCCAGCAGTTCGGACAGGTTCCTTAATCAGCCCCAGCATTTT	CASSSDRFLNQPQHF
11	NA	NA	TRBV28	TRBJ2-5	TGTGCCAGCAGTTTAGGCGAGACCCAGTACTTC	CASSLGETQYF
13	NA	NA	TRBV5-1	TRBJ2-3	TGCGCCAGCCGGGCAGGTGGGCAAGATACGCAGTATTTT	CASRAGGQDTQYF
16	NA	few	TRBV28	TRBJ2-5	TGTGCCAGCAGTTTATCCCGGCGGACCAGACAAGAGACCCAGTACTTC	CASSLSRRTRQETQYF
15	TRBD1	NA	TRBV4-1	TRBJ2-5	TGCGCCAGCAGCCTAACCGGGACAGGGACAGAGACCCAGTACTTC	CASSLTGTGTETQYF
13	TRBD1	NA	TRBV27	TRBJ1-2	TGTGCCAGCAGTTTGCCAGGGGGCTACGGCTACACCTTC	CASSLPGGYGYTF
15	NA	once	TRBV11-3	TRBJ2-7	TGTGCCAGCAGCTTAGAATCCGGCCATTCCTACGAGCAGTACTTC	CASSLESGHSYEQYF